These 2 T cell receptor beta chains were all obtained from the same sample, sequenced in a study. Each CDR3 protein gets one entry after TCRdb re-called the RT-PCR reads with MiXCR. The data show about 680,000 distinct CDR3 sequences, more than 13% seen once. Sequenced material: memory CD4+ T cells from blood. These receptors all stem from a female donor in good health, serving as a healthy control.

This clonotype was recorded at least ten times. The genes are TRBV10-3 and TRBJ2-7, with 7 bases aligning to TRBD2. This CDR3 is 14 amino acids long. The J segment lost 1 base and the V segment lost 2 bases, leaving 2 bases of the junction unmatched. The germline gives CDR1 ENHRY, CDR2 SYGVKD. The chain's CDR3 is CAISEMRGSYEQYF. CDR3 DNA sequence: TGTGCCATCAGTGAGATGCGGGGGTCCTACGAGCAGTACTTC.

The CDR3 region is CASSFLLHSGQGARETQYF. For the CDR3, the DNA is TGTGCCAGCAGCTTTCTCCTTCACTCGGGACAGGGGGCCCGAGAGACCCAGTACTTC. The chain employs TRBV7-8 and TRBJ2-5; 12 bases map to TRBD1. Germline CDR1 and CDR2: SGHVS and FQNEAQ. The junction had 15 bases not matched to a gene; V was cut back by 3 bases and J by 4 bases. The CDR3 is made up of 19 amino acids.